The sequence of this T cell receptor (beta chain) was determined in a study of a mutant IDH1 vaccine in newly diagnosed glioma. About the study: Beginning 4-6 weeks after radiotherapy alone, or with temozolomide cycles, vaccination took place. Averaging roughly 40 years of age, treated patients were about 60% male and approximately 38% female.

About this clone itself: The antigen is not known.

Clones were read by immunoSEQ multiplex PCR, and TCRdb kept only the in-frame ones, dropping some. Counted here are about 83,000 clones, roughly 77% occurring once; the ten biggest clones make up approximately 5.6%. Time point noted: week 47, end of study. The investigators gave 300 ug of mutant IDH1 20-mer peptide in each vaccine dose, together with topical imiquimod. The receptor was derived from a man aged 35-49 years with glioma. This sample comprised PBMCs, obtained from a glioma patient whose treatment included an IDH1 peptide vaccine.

The CDR3: CASSSGLAGAETQYF. The DNA of the CDR3 is TGTGCCAGTAGTTCCGGACTAGCGGGAGCGGAGACCCAGTACTTC. The V and J genes are TRBV19 and TRBJ2-5, with TRBD2 matching over 13 bases. Germline loops: CDR1 LNHDA, CDR2 SQIVND (reference sequence). CDR3 length: 15 residues. With V trimmed by 5 bases and J by 5 bases, 5 bases remained unmatched.